This is a list of T cell receptor beta chains from one sample in a study of early T cells in non-severe SARS-CoV-2 infection. TCRdb re-called the 5' RACE reads through MiXCR, storing one row per CDR3 protein. The profile covers about 86,000 distinct CDR3 sequences, with approximately 15% appearing a single time and more than 6.5% taken by the ten largest. Sequences were obtained from whole blood. The receptor set was obtained from an adult who was a healthcare worker with PCR-confirmed SARS-CoV-2 infection or an uninfected control (not recorded which). CDR3s include the opening cysteine and the closing phenylalanine or tryptophan. D genes are given only for firm matches. Clone size appears in some rows only: once, few, many, or a class for an expanded clone.

few	TRBV3-1	TRBJ1-2	TRBD1	TGTGCCAGCAGCCAAGGGACAGGGTCAAACTATGGCTACACCTTC	CASSQGTGSNYGYTF
-	TRBV7-2	TRBJ1-1	-	TGTGCCAGCAGTCACCAGACCTCCGGGGACACTGAAGCTTTCTTT	CASSHQTSGDTEAFF
many	TRBV28	TRBJ2-7	-	TGTGCCAGCAGTTTGAGACTCCACGAGCAGTACTTC	CASSLRLHEQYF
-	TRBV29-1	TRBJ2-7	-	TGCAGCGTTGACTTTGGCGGTTACGAGCAGTACTTC	CSVDFGGYEQYF
few	TRBV29-1	TRBJ2-1	-	TGCAGCGGCATGACAGGCGCCTACAATGAGCAGTTCTTC	CSGMTGAYNEQFF
-	TRBV29-1	TRBJ1-2	-	TGCAGCGCCGAATCGGGAGACTATGGCTACACCTTC	CSAESGDYGYTF
many	TRBV20-1	TRBJ2-1	TRBD2	TGCAGTGCGGCGGATACTAGCGGGAGGGGCATCCATGAGCAGTTCTTC	CSAADTSGRGIHEQFF
many	TRBV27	TRBJ2-7	-	TGTGCCAGCAGTTCAAAATGGGGCATCGAGACCCCTTACGAGCAGTACTTC	CASSSKWGIETPYEQYF
-	TRBV12-3/TRBV12-4	TRBJ2-1	TRBD1	TGTGCCAGCAGTCCCGGCCCCGACAGGGGAAGGTACAATGAGCAGTTCTTC	CASSPGPDRGRYNEQFF
medium-sized	TRBV28	TRBJ2-2	TRBD1	TGTGCCAGCAGATCTGCCGGGACAGGGTCCACCGGGGAGCTGTTTTTT	CASRSAGTGSTGELFF
-	TRBV2	TRBJ1-4	TRBD1	TGTGCCAGCGACCCCAGGGGGACTAATGAAAAACTGTTTTTT	CASDPRGTNEKLFF
-	TRBV6-5	TRBJ2-3	TRBD2	TGTGCCAGCAGGGGCCGGCGGGCTAGCGGCGATACGCAGTATTTT	CASRGRRASGDTQYF
-	TRBV6-5	TRBJ2-5	-	TGTGCCAGCAGTTTGCAGGGTAGTCAGACCCAGTACTTC	CASSLQGSQTQYF
large	TRBV7-9	TRBJ2-7	-	TGTGCCAGTCGGGACGGACTCTTCTACGAGCAGTACTTC	CASRDGLFYEQYF
-	TRBV30	TRBJ1-1	-	TGTGCCTGGAGTGTAGATAGACAGAACACTGAAGCTTTCTTT	CAWSVDRQNTEAFF
few	TRBV27	TRBJ1-5	-	TGTGCCAGCAGTTTCGACGGACTAAATCAGCCCCAGCATTTT	CASSFDGLNQPQHF
few	TRBV3-1	TRBJ1-2	-	TGTGCCAGCAGCCAAGATGGTGTTTACTATGGCTACACCTTC	CASSQDGVYYGYTF
many	TRBV28	TRBJ2-7	-	TGTGCCAGCAGTTTAAGGGGGGGCAGCGAGCAGTACTTC	CASSLRGGSEQYF
many	TRBV18	TRBJ1-1	-	TGTGCCAGCTCACCGTACGAGGAGAACACTGAAGCTTTCTTT	CASSPYEENTEAFF
-	TRBV18	TRBJ2-7	-	TGTGCCAGCTCACCCGGATCTATTACCCCTACCTACGAGCAGTACTTC	CASSPGSITPTYEQYF
many	TRBV4-1	TRBJ1-1	-	TGCGCCAGCAGCCAAGGTGGTGAAGCTTTCTTT	CASSQGGEAFF
few	TRBV7-9	TRBJ2-2	-	TGTGCCAGCAGCCGTAAGGGCGGGGAGCTGTTTTTT	CASSRKGGELFF
-	TRBV27	TRBJ1-6	-	TGTGCCAGCACCCCCGGAGGGATCCCCCTTAATTCACCCCTCCACTTT	CASTPGGIPLNSPLHF
-	TRBV6-2/TRBV6-3	TRBJ2-1	TRBD1	TGTGCCAGCAGCACCGGGACAGGCTCCTACAATGAGCAGTTCTTC	CASSTGTGSYNEQFF
-	TRBV7-3	TRBJ1-1	TRBD1	TGTGCCAGCAGCCAAACAGGGGTCGGTGAAGCTTTCTTT	CASSQTGVGEAFF
-	TRBV20-1	TRBJ2-3	TRBD2	TGCAGTGCTAAGAAGGGACTAGCGGGATCGACAGATACGCAGTATTTT	CSAKKGLAGSTDTQYF
-	TRBV4-2	TRBJ2-3	-	TGTGCCAGCAGCCAAGATTCGCCCGCGGATACGCAGTATTTT	CASSQDSPADTQYF
-	TRBV2	TRBJ1-1	-	TGTGCCAGCAGTGCTTTGGCAGTGAACACTGAAGCTTTCTTT	CASSALAVNTEAFF
-	TRBV19	TRBJ1-1	-	TGTGCCAGTAGTATAGATCTCCGGCGGAACACTGAAGCTTTCTTT	CASSIDLRRNTEAFF
many	TRBV27	TRBJ1-6	-	TGTGCCAGTAGCAGGGAAATGTATAATTCACCCCTCCACTTT	CASSREMYNSPLHF
-	TRBV12-3/TRBV12-4	TRBJ2-1	TRBD2	TGTGCCAGCAGTTTCGGGACTAGCGGGCCCAATGAGCAGTTCTTC	CASSFGTSGPNEQFF
-	TRBV12-3/TRBV12-4	TRBJ2-3	-	TGTGCCAGCAGCCCTCTTGGGGACCCGTACACAGATACGCAGTATTTT	CASSPLGDPYTDTQYF
few	TRBV5-1	TRBJ2-3	-	TGCGCCAGCAGCTTGCTAGGGACGGTAACAGATACGCAGTATTTT	CASSLLGTVTDTQYF
many	TRBV11-2	TRBJ2-2	-	TGTGCCAGCAGCTGGGGCCATTCCGGGGAGCTGTTTTTT	CASSWGHSGELFF
-	TRBV15	TRBJ1-2	-	TGTGCCACCAGCAGAGATCTGAGAGGCTCGGATGGCTACACCTTC	CATSRDLRGSDGYTF
-	TRBV12-3/TRBV12-4	TRBJ2-1	TRBD2	TGTGCCAGCAGTTTAGGCGGGAGAGGGCAGTTCTTC	CASSLGGRGQFF
many	TRBV19	TRBJ2-2	-	TGTGCCAGTAGTCGGGGTACCGGGGAGCTGTTTTTT	CASSRGTGELFF
-	TRBV12-3/TRBV12-4	TRBJ2-1	-	TGTGCCAGCAGTTTAGGGCCAGAGATGGGGGAGCAGTTCTTC	CASSLGPEMGEQFF
many	TRBV11-2	TRBJ2-7	TRBD2	TGTGCCAGCAGCGCGACTAGCGGGAGGAGAAACTTC	CASSATSGRRNF
-	TRBV6-5	TRBJ1-1	-	TGTGCCAGCAGTTACAGGGGGGGGGGCCTGAACACTGAAGCTTTCTTT	CASSYRGGGLNTEAFF
once	TRBV20-1	TRBJ2-1	TRBD2	TGCAGTGCGCCGGGACTAGCGGGAGATGAGCAGTTCTTC	CSAPGLAGDEQFF
once	TRBV29-1	TRBJ2-5	-	TGCAGCGTTGCGCGGGGCGACAGGCTGACCCAGTACTTC	CSVARGDRLTQYF
many	TRBV7-9	TRBJ2-7	-	TGTGCCAGCAGCTTCCGGGGTCGGGGTGGCGAGCAGTACTTC	CASSFRGRGGEQYF
few	TRBV7-3	TRBJ2-1	TRBD2	TGTGCCAGCAGCCCCCCCGGACTAGCGGGAGGCGGCGGTGAGCAGTTCTTC	CASSPPGLAGGGGEQFF
-	TRBV20-1	TRBJ2-5	-	TGCAGTGCTATCCCCGGGGGCTCGAAAGAGACCCAGTACTTC	CSAIPGGSKETQYF
few	TRBV28	TRBJ2-1	-	TGTGCCAGCAACCTATCTATCGATGAGCAGTTCTTC	CASNLSIDEQFF
many	TRBV12-3/TRBV12-4	TRBJ1-5	-	TGTGCCAGCAGCCTCAATGCGGATCAGCCCCAGCATTTT	CASSLNADQPQHF
-	TRBV29-1	TRBJ2-1	TRBD1	TGCAGCGTTCAGGTGACAGGGGGGTACAATGAGCAGTTCTTC	CSVQVTGGYNEQFF
few	TRBV12-3/TRBV12-4	TRBJ2-1	TRBD2	TGTGCCAGCAGTTTAAAGGTGTTAGCGGGAGTCGAAAATGAGCAGTTCTTC	CASSLKVLAGVENEQFF
few	TRBV5-4	TRBJ2-5	TRBD1	TGTGCCAGCAGCTTGGCCGTGACAGGGCCAGAGACCCAGTACTTC	CASSLAVTGPETQYF
-	TRBV13	TRBJ2-3	-	TGTGCCAGCAGCTCCGTTGGAGATACGCAGTATTTT	CASSSVGDTQYF
many	TRBV27	TRBJ2-3	TRBD2	TGTGCTAGCATGGTAGCGGGGGTCGGGGATACGCAGTATTTT	CASMVAGVGDTQYF
-	TRBV30	TRBJ1-1	-	TGTGCCTGGTCGGACCTGCCGAACACTGAAGCTTTCTTT	CAWSDLPNTEAFF
-	TRBV7-9	TRBJ2-5	-	TGTGCCAGCAGGGGAACATCGTCGGGGGAGACCCAGTACTTC	CASRGTSSGETQYF
many	TRBV28	TRBJ2-6	-	TGTGCCAGCAGTTTCCCCCCCCCGGGCGGAGCTGGGGCCAACGTCCTGACTTTC	CASSFPPPGGAGANVLTF
few	TRBV14	TRBJ2-3	-	TGTGCCAGCAGCCAGGTCGGGTCTAGCACAGATACGCAGTATTTT	CASSQVGSSTDTQYF
-	TRBV5-1	TRBJ2-7	TRBD1	TGCGCCAGCAGCCTACGGACAGGGGCGGGAGAGCAGTACTTC	CASSLRTGAGEQYF
-	TRBV20-1	TRBJ2-7	-	TGCAGTGCTAGCCTCGGGCAGGTGGGCGAGCAGTACTTC	CSASLGQVGEQYF
-	TRBV6-5	TRBJ2-4	-	TGTGCCAGCAGTGACCTAGCCAAAAACATTCAGTACTTC	CASSDLAKNIQYF